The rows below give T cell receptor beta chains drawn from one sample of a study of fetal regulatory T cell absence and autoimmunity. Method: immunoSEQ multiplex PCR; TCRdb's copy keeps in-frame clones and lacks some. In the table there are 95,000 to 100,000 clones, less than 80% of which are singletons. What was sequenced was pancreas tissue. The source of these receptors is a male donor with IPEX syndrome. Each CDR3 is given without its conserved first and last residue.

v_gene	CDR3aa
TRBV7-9	ASSLEYAGGEKLF
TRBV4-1	ASSQVPSGSTYEQY
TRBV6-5	ASSRTGKQPQH
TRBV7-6	ASSLAPDRDAF
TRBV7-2	ASSLDGSGIRPQH
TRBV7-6	ASSTYSYEQY
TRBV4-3	ASSQEGHPSSYEQY
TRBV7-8	ASTLRVADIYEQY
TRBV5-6	ASSLSGTSGRASSYEQY
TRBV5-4	ASRLTGKPYEQY
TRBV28	ASTRTSGLDNEQF
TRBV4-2	ASSQDTGENEQY
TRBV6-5	ASSYSGISTDTQY
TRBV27	ASRSILRGKNTEAF
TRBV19	ASSPGQGRGYT
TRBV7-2	ASSWTSSSYEQY
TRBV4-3	ASSQDNRRDTEAF
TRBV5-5	ASSSTLIPTGLGTEAF
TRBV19	ASSPQGYQETQY
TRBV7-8	ASSPDRGYEQY
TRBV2	ASSGIPGGADEKLF
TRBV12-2	ASRLPQH